Listed below are T cell receptor beta chains from one sample, sequenced in a study of CXCR3-negative and CXCR3-positive naive CD8 T cells. TCRdb reprocessed the 5' RACE reads and reports one entry per CDR3 protein, with no DNA. This sample's table reports over 35,000 distinct CDR3 sequences. The sequenced material came from memory CD8+ T cells from blood. Source of these receptors: a human donor in good health. Some clones in this sample may be carry-over from other donors' samples. The CDR3 runs from the conserved cysteine through the conserved F or W. The size entry is marked missing in some rows and otherwise reads once, few, many or a size class.

v_gene: TRBV29-1
abundance: -
j_gene: TRBJ2-7
CDR3aa: CSVGGAYEQYF

v_gene: TRBV6-6
abundance: -
j_gene: TRBJ2-5
CDR3aa: CASSYLGLAGGDGQETQYF

v_gene: TRBV12-3/TRBV12-4
abundance: -
j_gene: TRBJ2-7
CDR3aa: CASSFGVLGEQYF

v_gene: TRBV29-1
abundance: -
j_gene: TRBJ2-7
CDR3aa: CSVAGTSGTKTYEQYF

v_gene: TRBV5-1
abundance: -
j_gene: TRBJ1-1
CDR3aa: CASRSALQGPAFF

v_gene: TRBV6-5
abundance: -
j_gene: TRBJ1-2
CDR3aa: CASSLRGELSGYTF

v_gene: TRBV5-1
abundance: -
j_gene: TRBJ2-7
CDR3aa: CASSLDGDEQYF

v_gene: TRBV4-3
abundance: medium-sized
j_gene: TRBJ2-1
CDR3aa: CASSQDDQGWSEQFF

v_gene: TRBV7-2
abundance: -
j_gene: TRBJ2-5
CDR3aa: CASSPTSGRGATQYF

v_gene: TRBV14
abundance: -
j_gene: TRBJ2-1
CDR3aa: CASSQGWLLEQFF

v_gene: TRBV5-1
abundance: -
j_gene: TRBJ2-7
CDR3aa: CASSGSGNPYEQYF

v_gene: TRBV7-9
abundance: -
j_gene: TRBJ2-7
CDR3aa: CASSLLPGYEQYF

v_gene: TRBV20-1
abundance: -
j_gene: TRBJ2-7
CDR3aa: CSASLGSGGPYEQYF

v_gene: TRBV9
abundance: -
j_gene: TRBJ2-7
CDR3aa: CASSASGGGSYEQYF

v_gene: TRBV5-1
abundance: -
j_gene: TRBJ1-1
CDR3aa: CASSAYRANTEAFF

v_gene: TRBV20-1
abundance: -
j_gene: TRBJ2-5
CDR3aa: CSARDQGPTETQYF

v_gene: TRBV20-1
abundance: -
j_gene: TRBJ1-1
CDR3aa: CSARDPDIAGVDTEAFF